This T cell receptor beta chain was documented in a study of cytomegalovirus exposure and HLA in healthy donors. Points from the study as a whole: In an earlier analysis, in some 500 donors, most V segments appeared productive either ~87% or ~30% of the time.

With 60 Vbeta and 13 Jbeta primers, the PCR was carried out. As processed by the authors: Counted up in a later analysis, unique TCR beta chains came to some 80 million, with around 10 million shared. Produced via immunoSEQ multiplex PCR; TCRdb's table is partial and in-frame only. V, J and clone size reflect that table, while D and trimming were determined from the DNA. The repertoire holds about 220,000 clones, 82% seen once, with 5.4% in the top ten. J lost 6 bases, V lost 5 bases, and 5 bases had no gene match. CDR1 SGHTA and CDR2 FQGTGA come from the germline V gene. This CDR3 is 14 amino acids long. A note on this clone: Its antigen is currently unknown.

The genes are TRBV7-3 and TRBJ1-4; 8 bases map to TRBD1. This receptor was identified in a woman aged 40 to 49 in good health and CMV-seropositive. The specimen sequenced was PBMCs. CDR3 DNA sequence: TGTGCCAGCAGCCCTACAGGGGGTCATGAAAAACTGTTTTTT. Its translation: CASSPTGGHEKLFF. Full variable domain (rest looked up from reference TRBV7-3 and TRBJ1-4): GAGVSQTPSNKVTEKGKYVELRCDPISGHTALYWYRQSLGQGPEFLIYFQGTGAADDSGLPNDRFFAVRPEGSVSTLKIQRTERGDSAVYLCASSPTGGHEKLFFGSGTQLSVL.